A single sample gave rise to the 24 T cell receptor beta chains below, sequenced in a study of blood T cell repertoires in COVID-19. TCRdb keeps only in-frame clones here, not all; method: immunoSEQ multiplex PCR. The data contain about 240,000 clones, 65% to 90% of them singletons. Sequenced sample: peripheral blood. Source of these receptors: a man in his forties or fifties with COVID-19, enrolled during active disease.

The chain carries TRBV3-1 (or the pseudogene TRBV3-2) and TRBJ2-4, with D perhaps matching TRBD1 (6 bases). The ends were cut back, 1 base at V and 7 bases at J, with 11 bases in the middle. In germline, CDR1 is LGHDT, CDR2 YNNKEL (reference sequence). The CDR3 loop spans 14 amino acids. In nucleotides, the CDR3 is TGTGCCAGCAGCCAAGGGTCAGGGGCGAACATTCAGTACTTC. Amino acids: CASSQGSGANIQYF.

The chain links TRBV7-2 to TRBJ1-2, with 9 positions matching TRBD1. Trimming took 5 bases from V and 6 from J; bases not matched to a gene: 4. Germline loops: CDR1 SGHTA, CDR2 FQGNSA. This CDR3 is built from 13 residues. CDR3 coding DNA: TGTGCCAGCAGCCTCTGGACAGGGGATGGCTACACCTTC. Its translation is CASSLWTGDGYTF.

The genes are TRBV6-5 and TRBJ2-7; the D is unclear. V lost 6 bases, J lost 4 bases, and 4 bases lay in between. Germline V gene lookup returns CDR1 MNHEY and CDR2 SVGAGI. The CDR3 runs 10 residues. CDR3 bases: TGTGCCAGCAGCCTTTACGAGCAGTACTTC. Its protein product is CASSLYEQYF.

The chain is built from TRBV10-3 and TRBJ2-7; TRBD2 matches 8 bases. The CDR3 has 15 residues. The V gene's germline CDR1 is ENHRY and CDR2 SYGVKD. The CDR3 here is CVSLLRGGRLYEQYF. CDR3 bases: TGTGTCTCACTCCTACGGGGGGGGAGACTTTACGAGCAGTACTTC.

This clone was picked up one time. Other DNA sequences in the same sample also yield this CDR3. The chain recombines TRBV30 with TRBJ2-5; D is unclear. Trimming cost V 2 bases and J 4 bases, with 5 bases left between them. Germline V gene sequence: CDR1 GTSNPN, CDR2 SVGIG (reference sequence). CDR3 length: 11 residues. The CDR3 DNA is TGTGCCTGGAGTCCTCGAGAGACCCAGTACTTC. Protein product: CAWSPRETQYF.

At least ten counts were recorded for this clone. J is TRBJ2-2 and V is TRBV6-4; the match to TRBD2 covers 10 bases. J lost 7 bases, V lost 3 bases, and 5 bases had no gene match. The germline gives CDR1 MRHNA, CDR2 SNTAGT. The CDR3 has 15 residues. CDR3 region: CASSEGTSDVGELFF. DNA for the CDR3: TGTGCCAGCAGTGAGGGGACTAGCGACGTCGGGGAGCTGTTTTTT.

The J gene is TRBJ2-3, the V gene TRBV27, with TRBD1 matching over 7 bases. The V segment lost 5 bases and the J segment 2 bases; nucleotides outside the gene matches: 13. The CDR3 length is 17 residues. Germline V gives CDR1 MNHEY, CDR2 SMNVEV (reference sequence). CDR3 in DNA: TGTGCCAGCAGTCTCACTTCGACAGGGACACACACAGATACGCAGTATTTT. The encoded protein is CASSLTSTGTHTDTQYF.

The rearrangement joins TRBV29-1 to TRBJ2-4; 8 bases align to TRBD2. CDR1 is SQVTM and CDR2 is ANQGSEA in the germline V gene. The trim removed 4 bases at V and 4 bases at J, leaving 6 bases unmatched. There are 14 residues in the CDR3. The DNA of the CDR3 is TGCAGCGTTGTGGCGGGGGGAACGAAAAACATTCAGTACTTC. The encoded protein is CSVVAGGTKNIQYF.

The chain joins TRBV20-1 to TRBJ2-4; D is possibly TRBD2 (7 bases). V lost 3 bases and J 6 bases, leaving 18 bases between the germline ends. CDR3 length: 15 residues. Germline CDR1 and CDR2: DFQATT and SNEGSKA (reference sequence). The CDR3 protein is CSASSVGRGSNIQYF. As DNA, the CDR3 is TGCAGTGCTAGTAGTGTGGGGAGGGGGTCAAACATTCAGTACTTC.

This clone came up once. This sequence joins TRBV15 and TRBJ1-4, with D possibly TRBD1 on 6 matching bases. Germline CDR1 reads LNHNV; CDR2 reads YYDKDF (reference sequence). Trimming removed 1 base from V and 5 bases from J, with 17 bases in between. The CDR3 runs to 17 residues. CDR3 coding DNA: TGTGCCACCAGCAGAGTGGTGGGGACAAGTCCCAATGAAAAACTGTTTTTT. As protein: CATSRVVGTSPNEKLFF. The whole variable domain, remainder taken from reference TRBV15 and TRBJ1-4, is DAMVIQNPRYQVTQFGKPVTLSCSQTLNHNVMYWYQQKSSQAPKLLFHYYDKDFNNEADTPDNFQSRRPNTSFCFLDIRSPGLGDTAMYLCATSRVVGTSPNEKLFFGSGTQLSVL.

The chain combines TRBV2 with TRBJ2-5; 10 positions match TRBD2. V dropped 5 bases and J dropped 5; count of bases not matched to a gene: 8. The CDR3 is 15 amino acids. Germline V CDR1 and CDR2: SNHLY, FYNNEI. The CDR3 loop is CASSLTSGAWETQYF. The CDR3 nucleotides read TGTGCCAGCAGTTTAACTAGCGGGGCCTGGGAGACCCAGTACTTC.

The chain recombines TRBV5-1 with TRBJ2-5; D unclear. Germline lookup yields CDR1 SGHRS and CDR2 YFSETQ. This CDR3 is built from 11 residues. V gave up 5 bases and J gave up 1 base, with 3 bases separating them. The CDR3 spells CASRLQETQYF. The CDR3 region has the DNA TGCGCCAGCAGACTCCAAGAGACCCAGTACTTC. The entire variable domain, with the rest obtained from reference TRBV5-1 and TRBJ2-5, is as follows: KAGVTQTPRYLIKTRGQQVTLSCSPISGHRSVSWYQQTPGQGLQFLFEYFSETQRNKGNFPGRFSGRQFSNSRSEMNVSTLELGDSALYLCASRLQETQYFGPGTRLLVL.

The V gene is TRBV15, the J gene TRBJ1-3, with D hard to call. Trimming took 3 bases from V and 0 from J, leaving 12 bases between them. This CDR3 is 16 amino acids long. Germline CDR1 and CDR2: LNHNV and YYDKDF (reference sequence). In DNA, the CDR3 is TGTGCCACCAGCAGGAAAGAACAAGTCTCTGGAAACACCATATATTTT. This encodes CATSRKEQVSGNTIYF.

CDR3 nucleotide sequence: TGTGCCATCAGTGAGTCTAGAAGCTCTGGGGCCAACGTCCTGACTTTC. It is translated as CAISESRSSGANVLTF. The rearrangement joins TRBV10-3 to TRBJ2-6; D is unresolved. The CDR3 runs 16 residues. Trimming took 0 bases from V and 0 from J, leaving 6 bases between them. Germline V lookup: CDR1 ENHRY, CDR2 SYGVKD.

The V gene is TRBV10-2, the J gene TRBJ1-5; 11 bases are a match to TRBD1. This CDR3 is 21 amino acids long. V was pared by 4 bases and J by 0 bases, with 17 bases of the junction left unmatched. CDR1 and CDR2 from the germline V gene are WSHSY and SAAADI. The CDR3 DNA follows: TGCGCCAGCAGTGCTGCGAATTCCGGGACAGGGGGAGTCTATAGCAATCAGCCCCAGCATTTT. Translation: CASSAANSGTGGVYSNQPQHF.

V usage is TRBV12-3 or TRBV12-4 and J usage is TRBJ2-7; D gene unclear. V lost 5 bases and J 6 bases, leaving 11 bases between the germline ends. The CDR3 sequence is 12 residues long. CDR3 DNA: TGTGCCAGCAGTCTAGATCCGGGCGAGCAGTACTTC. Protein product: CASSLDPGEQYF.

This rearrangement joins TRBV5-1 to TRBJ2-2; D may be TRBD1 (5 bases). The V gene's germline CDR1 is SGHRS and CDR2 YFSETQ. V was clipped by 4 bases and J by 6 bases, with 22 bases between them. The CDR3 totals 17 residues. The DNA for the CDR3 is TGCGCCAGCAGCCATTATCAGGGTTCTAATAGGGCCGGGGAGCTGTTTTTT. This gives the protein CASSHYQGSNRAGELFF.

The rearrangement links TRBV2 to TRBJ1-1; a possible D gene is TRBD1 (5 bases). The V gene's germline CDR1 is SNHLY and CDR2 FYNNEI. V dropped 5 bases and J dropped 0 bases, with 10 bases sitting between them. CDR3 size: 14 residues. This chain's CDR3 is CASSHRTMNTEAFF. CDR3 coding DNA: TGTGCCAGCAGTCACAGGACCATGAACACTGAAGCTTTCTTT.

The chain uses TRBV11-2 and TRBJ1-1; D call uncertain. The CDR3 has 13 residues. Trimming took 3 bases from V and 0 from J, leaving 5 bases between them. In germline, CDR1 is SGHAT, CDR2 FQNNGV. The CDR3 protein is CASSFILNTEAFF. The CDR3 bases are TGTGCCAGCAGCTTTATTCTGAACACTGAAGCTTTCTTT.

The DNA for the CDR3 is TGCGCCAGCAGCTTGGGTGCAGGGCTTAACTATGGCTACACCTTC. This encodes CASSLGAGLNYGYTF. The chain carries TRBV5-1 and TRBJ1-2; D might be TRBD1 (5 bases). V was trimmed by 0 bases and J by 1 base, leaving 10 bases between them. Germline assignment: CDR1 SGHRS and CDR2 YFSETQ. The CDR3 has 15 residues.

This clone has only a few counts. The chain couples TRBV3-1 (or the pseudogene TRBV3-2) to TRBJ1-1; the D is unclear. This CDR3 has 15 amino acids. CDR1 is LGHDT, CDR2 YNNKEL, per germline (reference sequence). Trimming shortened V by 0 bases and J by 5 bases, and 13 bases separated the two germline ends. The CDR3 bases are TGTGCCAGCAGCCAAGATTTTAACTGGGCGACTGAAGCTTTCTTT. Protein: CASSQDFNWATEAFF.

The V call is TRBV7-3, the J call TRBJ2-5; D possibly corresponds to TRBD2 (6 bases). The CDR3 length is 15 residues. Per germline, CDR1 SGHTA and CDR2 FQGTGA. With 1 base removed from V and 3 bases from J, the gap between germline ends came to 12 bases. In DNA, the CDR3 is TGTGCCAGCAGCTTAATCGGCGGGGTGGAAGAGACCCAGTACTTC. It codes for CASSLIGGVEETQYF.

The rearrangement joins TRBV7-2 to TRBJ2-1; D might be TRBD1 (7 bases). V was cut by 5 bases and J by 3 bases, with 20 bases left in between. The CDR3 runs to 17 residues. Germline lookup yields CDR1 SGHTA and CDR2 FQGNSA. This chain's CDR3 is CASSPHQGGGFYNEQFF. The CDR3, as DNA: TGTGCCAGCAGCCCGCACCAGGGGGGTGGGTTCTACAATGAGCAGTTCTTC. The full variable domain, completed using reference TRBV7-2 and TRBJ2-1, is GAGVSQSPSNKVTEKGKDVELRCDPISGHTALYWYRQSLGQGLEFLIYFQGNSAPDKSGLPSDRFSAERTGGSVSTLTIQRTQQEDSAVYLCASSPHQGGGFYNEQFFGPGTRLTVL.

This chain uses TRBV6-5 with TRBJ2-5; 8 nucleotides line up with TRBD1. Germline lookup yields CDR1 MNHEY and CDR2 SVGAGI. CDR3 length: 14 residues. The J segment lost 4 bases and the V segment lost 8 bases, leaving 9 bases of the junction unmatched. The CDR3 region is CASGPGQGLETQYF. In DNA form, the CDR3 reads TGTGCCAGCGGGCCAGGACAGGGCTTAGAGACCCAGTACTTC.